Reported below is one T cell receptor (beta chain). The CDR3 contains 15 residues. The data belong to a study of cytomegalovirus exposure and HLA in healthy donors. The PCR contained 60 Vbeta and 13 Jbeta primers. Clones were read by immunoSEQ multiplex PCR, and TCRdb kept only the in-frame ones, dropping some. The sample carries 100,000 to 150,000 clones, 65% to 85% recorded once. The chain recombines TRBV12-2 with TRBJ1-5. TRBV12-2 is flagged as a pseudogene. Sequenced input: PBMCs. This receptor was identified in a man aged 45 to 65 in good health and CMV-seronegative. CDR3 nucleotide sequence: TGTGCAAGTCGCTTAGTGCGGGCGGGGGAGACGCCCCAGCATTTT. Its translation: CASRLVRAGETPQHF.